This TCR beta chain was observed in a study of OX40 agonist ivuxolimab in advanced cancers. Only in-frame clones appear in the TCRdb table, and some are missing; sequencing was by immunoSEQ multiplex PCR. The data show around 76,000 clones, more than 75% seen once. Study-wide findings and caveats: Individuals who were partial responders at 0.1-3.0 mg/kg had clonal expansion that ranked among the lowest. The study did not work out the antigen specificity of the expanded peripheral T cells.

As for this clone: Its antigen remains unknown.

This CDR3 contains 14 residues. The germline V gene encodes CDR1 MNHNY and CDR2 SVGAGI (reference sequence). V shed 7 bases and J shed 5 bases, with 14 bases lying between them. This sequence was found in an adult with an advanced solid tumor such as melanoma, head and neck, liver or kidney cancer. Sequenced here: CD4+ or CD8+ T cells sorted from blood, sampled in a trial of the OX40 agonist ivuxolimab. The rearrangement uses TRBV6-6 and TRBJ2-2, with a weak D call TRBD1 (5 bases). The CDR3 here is CASTDIPITGELFF. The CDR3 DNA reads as TGTGCCAGCACGGACATCCCCATTACCGGGGAGCTGTTTTTT.